The source of this T cell receptor (beta chain) is a study of blood T cell repertoires in COVID-19. Looking at the study overall: From the United States, Italy and Spain came samples of acute and convalescent COVID-19.

Only in-frame clones appear in the TCRdb table, and some are missing; sequencing was by immunoSEQ multiplex PCR. This sample carries under 300,000 clones, 86% of them seen once, and the ten largest clones take about an eighth. CDR1 and CDR2 from the germline V gene are MNHEY and SVGAGI. The CDR3 covers 11 residues. Between the trimmed V and J ends, which lost 6 bases and 6 bases, there was a span of 7 bases. This clonotype originated in a woman aged 65 to 85 with COVID-19, enrolled during active disease. The specimen sequenced was peripheral blood. The chain joins TRBV6-5 to TRBJ2-3; no clear D gene. CDR3 sequence: CASRFVDTQYF. Written as DNA, the CDR3 is TGTGCCAGCAGGTTCGTGGATACGCAGTATTTT.